The 28 T cell receptor beta chains below come from one sample, sequenced in a study of shared clonotypes between healthy human individuals. CD45RO negativity and positive selection for CCR7 defined naive CD8 cells, a population that excluded terminally differentiated effector memory CD45RA+ cells. Data came from immunoSEQ multiplex PCR; TCRdb stores just in-frame clones and leaves some out. The table records around 2.1 million clones, approximately 94% of them present only once. Sequenced sample: naive CD8+ T cells from PBMCs. The source of these receptors is a man aged 18 to 29 in good health. Some clones in this sample may be carry-over from other donors' samples.

The CDR3 DNA follows: TGTGCCAGCAGGACCACTGAGCAGTTCTTC. This gives the protein CASRTTEQFF. The chain uses TRBV2 and TRBJ2-1; D is undetermined. The CDR3 contains 10 residues. V shed 6 bases and J shed 9 bases, with 6 bases lying between them. In germline, CDR1 is SNHLY, CDR2 FYNNEI.

This chain uses TRBV5-6 with TRBJ1-2, with unresolved D. CDR3 length equals 14 residues. Germline values: CDR1 SGHDT, CDR2 YYEEEE. Trimming shortened V by 7 bases and J by 5 bases, and 18 bases separated the two germline ends. CDR3 sequence: CASCIGKGWYGYTF. The CDR3 DNA reads as TGTGCCAGCTGCATAGGGAAGGGCTGGTATGGCTACACCTTC.

The J gene is TRBJ1-3, the V gene TRBV7-6, with D unresolved. V was trimmed by 7 bases and J by 2 bases, leaving 15 bases between them. CDR3 size: 15 residues. Germline lookup yields CDR1 SGHVS and CDR2 FNYEAQ. The CDR3, as DNA: TGTGCCAGCACCTTTAAGGCCGTCCCTGGAAACACCATATATTTT. It specifies CASTFKAVPGNTIYF.

The chain links TRBV2 to TRBJ2-7; a weak D match, TRBD1 (5 bases). Germline V gene sequence: CDR1 SNHLY, CDR2 FYNNEI. The CDR3 covers 12 residues. V was trimmed by 8 bases and J by 2 bases, leaving 10 bases between them. CDR3 in amino acids: CASLGHAYEQYF. As DNA, the CDR3 is TGTGCCAGCCTTGGACACGCCTACGAGCAGTACTTC. The full variable domain, rest sourced from reference TRBV2 and TRBJ2-7, is EPEVTQTPSHQVTQMGQEVILRCVPISNHLYFYWYRQILGQKVEFLVSFYNNEISEKSEIFDDQFSVERPDGSNFTLKIRSTKLEDSAMYFCASLGHAYEQYFGPGTRLTVT.

The genes are TRBV7-7 and TRBJ2-7; 10 bases are a match to TRBD1. Per germline, CDR1 SSHAT and CDR2 FNYEAQ (reference sequence). The CDR3 spans 14 residues. The ends lost 5 bases at V and 6 bases at J; junction bases unmatched: 7. The CDR3 reads CASSAGQGFGEQYF. CDR3 bases: TGTGCCAGCAGCGCGGGACAGGGGTTCGGCGAGCAGTACTTC.

The chain links TRBV27 to TRBJ2-7; 15 nucleotides agree with TRBD2. This CDR3 spans 14 amino acids. The junction had 3 bases not matched to a gene; V was cut back by 6 bases and J by 6 bases. Germline-derived CDR1 and CDR2 are MNHEY and SMNVEV (reference sequence). CDR3 DNA sequence: TGTGCCAGCAGGGGACTAGCGGGAGGAATCGAGCAGTACTTC. Amino acids: CASRGLAGGIEQYF.

The chain employs TRBV2 and TRBJ1-4; TRBD1 matches at 7 bases. CDR1 SNHLY and CDR2 FYNNEI come from the germline V gene. The V gene end was trimmed by 0 bases and the J gene end by 0 bases; junction bases not matched to a gene: 13. The CDR3 runs to 20 residues. This CDR3 reads CASSEAFGTVTLATNEKLFF. The CDR3 bases are TGTGCCAGCAGTGAAGCGTTCGGGACAGTTACCCTTGCAACTAATGAAAAACTGTTTTTT.

The chain couples TRBV7-2 to TRBJ2-7; the match to TRBD2 covers 8 bases. Germline CDR1 SGHTA, CDR2 FQGNSA. V trimming: 5 bases; J trimming: 4 bases; junction bases outside the gene matches: 4. The CDR3 totals 13 residues. The CDR3 sequence: CASSLLAVYEQYF. As DNA, the CDR3 is TGTGCCAGCAGCCTACTAGCGGTGTACGAGCAGTACTTC.

The V gene is TRBV28, the J gene TRBJ2-7, with D tentatively TRBD2 (6 bases). CDR3 length: 14 residues. Per germline, CDR1 MDHEN and CDR2 SYDVKM. Trimming cost V 10 bases and J 2 bases, with 18 bases left between them. CDR3 DNA: TGTGCCACCGCCTGGGGGGAGGCTACCTACGAGCAGTACTTC. The encoded protein is CATAWGEATYEQYF.

V gene TRBV7-2 combines with J gene TRBJ1-2; D gene unclear. There are 15 residues in the CDR3. Germline V gives CDR1 SGHTA, CDR2 FQGNSA. Trimming cost V 1 base and J 4 bases, with 13 bases left between them. The CDR3 loop is CASSLVDPRGYGYTF. The CDR3 DNA is TGTGCCAGCAGCTTAGTGGACCCACGGGGCTATGGCTACACCTTC.

CDR3 sequence reads: CASSFWAYEQYF. Here the CDR3 DNA reads TGTGCCAGCAGTTTCTGGGCCTACGAGCAGTACTTC. The chain uses TRBV28 and TRBJ2-7; D ambiguous. Germline loops: CDR1 MDHEN, CDR2 SYDVKM. Trimming took off 3 bases at V and 2 bases at J, with 5 bases between the two ends. This CDR3 region has 12 residues.

V gene TRBV7-9 combines with J gene TRBJ2-2; no firm D call. The germline CDR1 and CDR2 sequences are SEHNR and FQNEAQ (reference sequence). Trimming removed 8 bases from V and 4 bases from J, with 5 bases in between. The CDR3 runs 11 residues. In DNA form, the CDR3 reads TGTGCCAGCGCCCCCACCGGGGAGCTGTTTTTT. It codes for CASAPTGELFF.

The chain employs TRBV5-1 and TRBJ2-7, with 8 bases aligning to TRBD1. Germline V gives CDR1 SGHRS, CDR2 YFSETQ. This CDR3 has 13 amino acids. V lost 3 bases, J lost 6 bases, and 5 bases stayed unmatched. The CDR3 region has the DNA TGCGCCAGCAGCTGGACAGGGTGGCGCGAGCAGTACTTC. Its protein product is CASSWTGWREQYF.

The chain combines TRBV5-1 with TRBJ2-7; no reliable D call. V lost 6 bases and J 0 bases, leaving 7 bases between the germline ends. This CDR3 contains 12 residues. In germline, CDR1 is SGHRS, CDR2 YFSETQ. For the CDR3, the DNA is TGCGCCAGCACGGACGACTCCTACGAGCAGTACTTC. It specifies CASTDDSYEQYF.

V is TRBV14 and J is TRBJ2-1; 8 bases map to TRBD2. Germline CDR1 is SGHDN and CDR2 is FVKESK. The CDR3 has 13 amino acids. Trimming removed 2 bases from V and 15 bases from J; junction bases left unmatched: 9. CDR3 coding DNA: TGTGCCAGCAGCCAATTAGTTTCGGGACTAGGGTTCTTC. Its translation: CASSQLVSGLGFF. Based on the CDR3 plus reference TRBV14 and TRBJ2-1, the full variable domain is EAGVTQFPSHSVIEKGQTVTLRCDPISGHDNLYWYRRVMGKEIKFLLHFVKESKQDESGMPNNRFLAERTGGTYSTLKVQPAELEDSGVYFCASSQLVSGLGFFGPGTRLTVL.

The chain is built from TRBV27 and TRBJ1-2; D remains ambiguous. V shed 3 bases and J shed 4 bases, with 12 bases lying between them. Per the germline V gene, CDR1 is MNHEY and CDR2 is SMNVEV (reference sequence). The CDR3 totals 14 residues. The CDR3 DNA sequence: TGTGCCAGCAGTTTCCGGGAACATACCTATGGCTACACCTTC. Its translation is CASSFREHTYGYTF.

This rearrangement joins TRBV29-1 to TRBJ1-5, with 9 positions matching TRBD1. There are 16 residues in the CDR3. Trimming at V came to 2 bases and at J to 2 bases, leaving 7 bases not matched to a gene. Germline V gene lookup returns CDR1 SQVTM and CDR2 ANQGSEA. Here the CDR3 reads CSVESLRDRGNQPQHF. CDR3 bases: TGCAGCGTTGAAAGTTTAAGGGACAGGGGCAATCAGCCCCAGCATTTT. The whole variable domain, remainder taken from reference TRBV29-1 and TRBJ1-5, is SAVISQKPSRDICQRGTSLTIQCQVDSQVTMMFWYRQQPGQSLTLIATANQGSEATYESGFVIDKFPISRPNLTFSTLTVSNMSPEDSSIYLCSVESLRDRGNQPQHFGDGTRLSIL.

This chain links TRBV11-2 with TRBJ1-2; 8 bases map to TRBD1. Per the germline V gene, CDR1 is SGHAT and CDR2 is FQNNGV. This CDR3 is built from 13 residues. V trimming: 6 bases; J trimming: 1 base; junction bases outside the gene matches: 1. The DNA for the CDR3 is TGTGCCAGCAGTGACAGGGGTAACTATGGCTACACCTTC. It is translated as CASSDRGNYGYTF.

The chain joins TRBV15 to TRBJ2-7; D is unresolved. Trimming shortened V by 3 bases and J by 2 bases, and 14 bases separated the two germline ends. CDR1 and CDR2 from the germline V gene are LNHNV and YYDKDF (reference sequence). The CDR3 is 15 amino acids. The CDR3 loop reads CATSSGRSKTYEQYF. Here the CDR3 DNA reads TGTGCCACCAGCAGCGGACGGAGTAAAACCTACGAGCAGTACTTC.

The sample holds one count of this clone. Other DNA sequences of this sample code for an identical CDR3. The chain uses TRBV5-1 and TRBJ1-5, with D unresolved. The germline gives CDR1 SGHRS, CDR2 YFSETQ. The CDR3 has 13 residues. With 0 bases removed from V and 5 bases from J, the gap between germline ends came to 6 bases. Here the CDR3 reads CASSLAGDQPQHF. CDR3 nucleotides: TGCGCCAGCAGCTTGGCGGGCGATCAGCCCCAGCATTTT.

The chain employs TRBV7-9 and TRBJ2-5, with 8 nucleotides matching TRBD1. Looked up from germline, CDR1 is SEHNR and CDR2 is FQNEAQ (reference sequence). The CDR3 spans 15 residues. V dropped 3 bases and J dropped 5; count of bases not matched to a gene: 8. Written as DNA, the CDR3 is TGTGCCAGCAGCTTGACCAGGGGGCGTTATGAGACCCAGTACTTC. Residues: CASSLTRGRYETQYF.

CDR3 loop: CAISGMGQETQYF. CDR3 sequence (DNA): TGTGCCATCAGTGGGATGGGCCAAGAGACCCAGTACTTC. The chain recombines TRBV10-3 with TRBJ2-5; D is ambiguous. Trimming pared 4 bases from V and 1 base from J, leaving 7 bases between. The CDR3 is made up of 13 amino acids. Per germline, CDR1 ENHRY and CDR2 SYGVKD.

The chain links TRBV9 to TRBJ1-2; possibly TRBD1 for D (5 bases). The V and J ends lost 3 bases and 2 bases respectively, with 20 bases between them. The CDR3 loop spans 17 amino acids. Per the germline V gene, CDR1 is SGDLS and CDR2 is YYNGEE. The CDR3 DNA reads TGTGCCAGCAGCGCCTCTTCTCGTCTTACAGGAAACTATGGCTACACCTTC. Translated: CASSASSRLTGNYGYTF. Using reference TRBV9 and TRBJ1-2 for the parts outside the CDR3, the full variable domain is DSGVTQTPKHLITATGQRVTLRCSPRSGDLSVYWYQQSLDQGLQFLIQYYNGEERAKGNILERFSAQQFPDLHSELNLSSLELGDSALYFCASSASSRLTGNYGYTFGSGTRLTVV.

The V gene is TRBV28, the J gene TRBJ2-7; tentative D call: TRBD2 (6 bases). This CDR3 is 13 amino acids long. Germline CDR1 reads MDHEN; CDR2 reads SYDVKM. V gave up 6 bases and J gave up 3 bases, with 12 bases separating them. CDR3 region: CASSQLAFYEQYF. The CDR3 region has the DNA TGTGCCAGCAGCCAACTAGCATTCTACGAGCAGTACTTC.

The V and J genes are TRBV28 and TRBJ1-2, with 10 bases fitting TRBD1. Germline-derived CDR1 and CDR2 are MDHEN and SYDVKM. The trim removed 7 bases at V and 3 bases at J, leaving 5 bases unmatched. CDR3 length: 14 amino acids. CDR3 sequence: CASTWGTGDYGYTF. The CDR3 DNA sequence: TGTGCCAGCACCTGGGGGACAGGGGACTATGGCTACACCTTC.

With respect to this clone: Other DNA sequences of this sample code for an identical CDR3. The gene calls are TRBV4-1 and TRBJ2-7; TRBD2 matches 8 bases. V lost 0 bases and J lost 0; bases outside the gene matches: 4. The V gene's germline CDR1 is MGHRA and CDR2 YSYEKL. This CDR3 spans 16 amino acids. CDR3 sequence: CASSQDPSGSSYEQYF. CDR3 DNA sequence: TGCGCCAGCAGCCAAGACCCCAGCGGGAGCTCCTACGAGCAGTACTTC.

The chain's CDR3 is CASSTTGTGTDTQYF. The CDR3, as DNA: TGTGCCAGCAGCACTACCGGGACAGGCACAGATACGCAGTATTTT. The gene calls are TRBV9 and TRBJ2-3; 7 bases map to TRBD1. From germline, CDR1 is SGDLS and CDR2 YYNGEE. The CDR3 is 15 residues long. V was clipped by 4 bases and J by 1 base; unmatched bases: 6.

Note on this clone: The same CDR3 is also encoded by other DNA sequences in this sample. V and J are TRBV5-6 and TRBJ2-7; D could derive from TRBD1 or TRBD2 (5 bases each). The CDR3 runs to 15 residues. Germline V gene sequence: CDR1 SGHDT, CDR2 YYEEEE. V shed 2 bases and J shed 1 base, with 13 bases lying between them. The CDR3 coding sequence is TGTGCCAGCAGCTTCCCTCGGGGCTCATCCTACGAGCAGTACTTC. Encoded protein: CASSFPRGSSYEQYF.